The 30 T cell receptor beta chains reported below all come from one sample, sequenced in a study of a mutant IDH1 vaccine in newly diagnosed glioma. Indicated time point: week 23, last vaccination. The study gave 300 ug of mutant IDH1 20-mer peptide per vaccine dose, with topical imiquimod. Measured with immunoSEQ multiplex PCR; TCRdb has only the in-frame clones, and not every one. Altogether approximately 50,000 clones are present, 75% to 90% being singletons, with the ten largest covering under 1.5%. Their recognized antigens are unknown. This specimen consisted of PBMCs, obtained from a glioma patient whose treatment included an IDH1 peptide vaccine. Receptors originate from a man aged 35-49 years with glioma.

The chain links TRBV6-6 to TRBJ2-5, with a weak D call TRBD1 (5 bases). Per germline, CDR1 MNHNY and CDR2 SVGAGI (reference sequence). V dropped 6 bases and J dropped 2 bases, with 10 bases sitting between them. The CDR3 is 13 residues long. The CDR3 DNA reads as TGTGCCAGCAGGAAGGGGCAGCAAGAGACCCAGTACTTC. It codes for CASRKGQQETQYF.

The chain is built from TRBV2 and TRBJ2-7; TRBD1 is a possible D gene (5 bases). This CDR3 is built from 13 residues. Trimming pared 8 bases from V and 0 bases from J, leaving 11 bases between. In germline, CDR1 is SNHLY, CDR2 FYNNEI. CDR3 in amino acids: CASRKGDSYEQYF. The CDR3, as DNA: TGTGCCAGCCGAAAAGGGGACTCCTACGAGCAGTACTTC.

The rearrangement uses TRBV28 and TRBJ2-2, with 9 bases fitting TRBD2. CDR1 is MDHEN and CDR2 is SYDVKM in the germline V gene. CDR3 size: 14 residues. The trim removed 11 bases at V and 0 bases at J, leaving 4 bases unmatched. CDR3: CAAGGVTNTGELFF. DNA of the CDR3: TGTGCCGCGGGGGGGGTAACGAACACCGGGGAGCTGTTTTTT.

The J gene is TRBJ1-3, the V gene TRBV18; possible D gene TRBD1, 6 bases. V was shortened by 0 bases and J by 0 bases, with 9 bases between the two germline ends. The CDR3 spans 16 residues. Looked up from germline, CDR1 is KGHSH and CDR2 is LQKENI. The CDR3 DNA reads TGTGCCAGCTCACCACCCCGGGGGGCCTCTGGAAACACCATATATTTT. The encoded protein is CASSPPRGASGNTIYF.

The chain uses TRBV30 and TRBJ2-1; 11 bases line up with TRBD2. Germline V gene sequence: CDR1 GTSNPN, CDR2 SVGIG (reference sequence). V lost 4 bases to trimming and J lost 0 bases; unmatched junction nucleotides: 14. The CDR3 extends over 19 amino acids. CDR3 residues: CAWTATGTSGESSYNEQFF. The DNA of the CDR3 is TGTGCCTGGACCGCGACCGGGACTAGCGGCGAAAGCTCCTACAATGAGCAGTTCTTC.

This chain's CDR3 is CASSYSWIPDNEQFF. CDR3 DNA: TGTGCCAGCAGTTACTCTTGGATCCCAGACAATGAGCAGTTCTTC. This rearrangement joins TRBV6-5 to TRBJ2-1; D is undetermined. CDR1 and CDR2 from the germline V gene are MNHEY and SVGAGI. Trimming removed 0 bases from V and 5 bases from J, with 11 bases in between. The CDR3 totals 15 residues.

V is TRBV5-1 and J is TRBJ1-5, with D maybe TRBD1 (5 bases). Germline V CDR1 and CDR2: SGHRS, YFSETQ. This CDR3 comprises 17 residues. Trimming removed 1 base at V and 0 bases at J, with 14 bases between. The CDR3 protein is CASSLLSGCYSNQPQHF. For the CDR3, the DNA is TGCGCCAGCAGCTTGCTATCAGGGTGTTATAGCAATCAGCCCCAGCATTTT.

The chain combines TRBV7-8 with TRBJ1-1, with D perhaps TRBD1 (5 bases). Germline-derived CDR1 and CDR2 are SGHVS and FQNEAQ. The CDR3 loop spans 14 amino acids. The V and J ends lost 5 bases and 4 bases respectively, with 14 bases between them. CDR3 loop: CASSTGPTGTEAFF. CDR3 DNA: TGTGCCAGCAGCACGGGTCCAACAGGCACTGAAGCTTTCTTT.

The chain links TRBV4-2 to TRBJ2-7; D gene ambiguous. Trimming took 3 bases from V and 4 from J, leaving 16 bases between them. In germline, CDR1 is LGHNA, CDR2 YNFKEQ. The CDR3 covers 15 residues. The DNA of the CDR3 is TGTGCCAGCAGCCAGGCGGCTACCCTTACTTACGAGCAGTACTTC. Translated: CASSQAATLTYEQYF.

The V and J genes are TRBV6-6 and TRBJ2-7; TRBD2 agrees at 8 bases. J was trimmed by 3 bases and V by 6 bases; bases with no gene match: 7. Germline CDR1 MNHNY, CDR2 SVGAGI (reference sequence). This CDR3 has 14 amino acids. This chain's CDR3 is CASSLGTSNYEQYF. CDR3 in DNA: TGTGCCAGCAGCCTCGGGACTAGTAACTACGAGCAGTACTTC.

CDR3 residues: CASLLGALTDTQYF. The CDR3 DNA is TGTGCCAGCCTTCTGGGGGCCCTCACAGATACGCAGTATTTT. V is TRBV7-2 and J is TRBJ2-3; D perhaps matches TRBD1 (6 bases). CDR1 and CDR2 (germline): SGHTA, FQGNSA. Trimming stripped 8 bases from V and 2 bases from J, with 14 bases between. The CDR3 totals 14 residues.

V gene TRBV4-2 combines with J gene TRBJ1-1; D unclear. Germline assignment: CDR1 LGHNA and CDR2 YNFKEQ. V lost 7 bases to trimming and J lost 3 bases, with 24 bases between them. The CDR3 loop spans 17 amino acids. This chain's CDR3 is CASNIKGRVPMDTEAFF. The CDR3 region has the DNA TGTGCCAGCAACATAAAAGGTAGGGTCCCCATGGACACTGAAGCTTTCTTT.

The chain couples TRBV9 to TRBJ1-5, with D hard to call. Germline-derived CDR1 and CDR2 are SGDLS and YYNGEE. V gave up 3 bases and J gave up 5 bases, with 9 bases separating them. The CDR3 is 13 amino acids. This CDR3 reads CASSASADQPQHF. The CDR3 DNA is TGTGCCAGCAGCGCGTCAGCTGATCAGCCCCAGCATTTT.

This clone was picked up a small number of times. The chain carries TRBV5-4 and TRBJ2-7; D is possibly TRBD1 (6 bases). The CDR3 covers 15 residues. Trimming left V 0 bases short and J 6 bases short, with 16 bases between. Per the germline V gene, CDR1 is SGHNT and CDR2 is YYREEE (reference sequence). CDR3 residues: CASSLDVWGQSEQYF. The CDR3 DNA is TGTGCCAGCAGCTTGGACGTCTGGGGGCAGAGCGAGCAGTACTTC.

This chain joins TRBV18 and TRBJ1-2; D may be TRBD1 (5 bases). Germline values: CDR1 KGHSH, CDR2 LQKENI. There are 12 residues in the CDR3. V was shortened by 7 bases and J by 8 bases, with 14 bases between the two germline ends. The CDR3 region is CASLKTGGGYTF. CDR3 bases: TGTGCCAGCTTAAAAACAGGCGGCGGCTACACCTTC. The whole variable domain, remainder taken from reference TRBV18 and TRBJ1-2, is NAGVMQNPRHLVRRRGQEARLRCSPMKGHSHVYWYRQLPEEGLKFMVYLQKENIIDESGMPKERFSAEFPKEGPSILRIQQVVRGDSAAYFCASLKTGGGYTFGSGTRLTVV.

This rearrangement joins TRBV19 to TRBJ2-2; 10 positions match TRBD1. The germline CDR1 and CDR2 sequences are LNHDA and SQIVND (reference sequence). Unmatched junction bases numbered 9, after V lost 0 bases and J lost 5 bases. This CDR3 region has 18 residues. The CDR3 is CASSIDPWDRGWTGELFF. The CDR3 DNA reads as TGTGCCAGTAGTATAGATCCGTGGGACAGGGGATGGACCGGGGAGCTGTTTTTT.

This clone was observed a few times. The chain has TRBV25-1 and TRBJ2-2; a possible D gene is TRBD2 (5 bases). Trimming took off 10 bases at V and 0 bases at J, with 12 bases between the two ends. This CDR3 is built from 14 residues. Germline CDR1 is MGHDK and CDR2 is SYGVNS. This chain's CDR3 is CATRAAANTGELFF. The CDR3 DNA sequence: TGTGCCACCAGAGCGGCAGCGAACACCGGGGAGCTGTTTTTT. The variable domain in full, completed from reference TRBV25-1 and TRBJ2-2, reads EADIYQTPRYLVIGTGKKITLECSQTMGHDKMYWYQQDPGMELHLIHYSYGVNSTEKGDLSSESTVSRIRTEHFPLTLESARPSHTSQYLCATRAAANTGELFFGEGSRLTVL.

J is TRBJ2-1 and V is TRBV7-9, with 14 bases aligning to TRBD2. Germline V CDR1 and CDR2: SEHNR, FQNEAQ (reference sequence). The CDR3 spans 15 residues. Trimming removed 9 bases from V and 6 bases from J; junction bases left unmatched: 7. Here the CDR3 reads CASLTSGRARNEQFF. DNA of the CDR3: TGTGCCAGTCTGACTAGCGGGAGGGCCCGCAATGAGCAGTTCTTC.

J is TRBJ1-3 and V is TRBV5-1; 9 positions match TRBD1. Germline lookup yields CDR1 SGHRS and CDR2 YFSETQ. The CDR3 sequence is 17 residues long. Losses at the gene ends were 3 bases for V and 5 bases for J; bases not matched to a gene: 12. The CDR3 bases are TGCGCCAGCAGCTCACAGGGGGCGCGGGGATCAAGAAACACCATATATTTT. It codes for CASSSQGARGSRNTIYF.

The chain has TRBV29-1 and TRBJ2-6; 9 nucleotides match TRBD1. Germline assignment: CDR1 SQVTM and CDR2 ANQGSEA. The CDR3 sequence is 17 residues long. After removal of 4 bases from V and 0 bases from J, the junction contained 7 bases not matched to a gene. The CDR3 is CSVGDRGKVSGANVLTF. The CDR3 DNA follows: TGCAGCGTTGGAGACAGGGGGAAAGTCTCTGGGGCCAACGTCCTGACTTTC.

This chain uses TRBV7-9 with TRBJ1-2, with 10 bases fitting TRBD1. CDR3 size: 14 residues. Germline trimming cut 2 bases from V and 7 bases from J; bases unmatched to any gene: 4. Germline CDR1 and CDR2: SEHNR and FQNEAQ (reference sequence). The CDR3 DNA reads TGTGCCAGCAGCTTATTCGGGACAGGGGTTGGCTACACCTTC. Translation: CASSLFGTGVGYTF.

This chain links TRBV14 with TRBJ1-2, with TRBD1 matching over 10 bases. This CDR3 spans 15 amino acids. V was clipped by 5 bases and J by 8 bases; unmatched bases: 11. CDR1 and CDR2 from the germline V gene are SGHDN and FVKESK. CDR3 sequence: CASSSTGTGVYGYTF. The CDR3 region has the DNA TGTGCCAGCAGCTCAACCGGGACAGGGGTTTACGGCTACACCTTC. The complete variable domain, with remaining parts taken from reference TRBV14 and TRBJ1-2, reads EAGVTQFPSHSVIEKGQTVTLRCDPISGHDNLYWYRRVMGKEIKFLLHFVKESKQDESGMPNNRFLAERTGGTYSTLKVQPAELEDSGVYFCASSSTGTGVYGYTFGSGTRLTVV.

V usage is TRBV5-1 and J usage is TRBJ1-2; TRBD1 matches 8 bases. Germline V gene data show CDR1 as SGHRS and CDR2 as YFSETQ. This CDR3 is built from 16 residues. V lost 4 bases, J lost 8 bases, and 16 bases stayed unmatched. CDR3 nucleotide sequence: TGCGCCAGCAGCCATAACCGACCGGGACAGGAGGGAGGCTACACCTTC. It specifies CASSHNRPGQEGGYTF.

This clone was found a few times. The final CDR3 position lacks the conserved phenylalanine or tryptophan, pointing to a likely read error. No DNA is shown, since the ends of the CDR3 on it are uncertain; the CDR3 is the one TCRdb lists. This chain joins TRBV4-2 and TRBJ2-7; the table's D call, TRBD2, was not checked against the DNA. The CDR3 adds up to 10 amino acids, both ends counted. Germline CDR1 LGHNA, CDR2 YNFKEQ. CDR3 region: CASSRYPGDP.

The rearrangement joins TRBV25-1 to TRBJ2-3, with 8 bases that match TRBD1. Trimming removed 6 bases from V and 6 bases from J; junction bases left unmatched: 5. In germline, CDR1 is MGHDK, CDR2 SYGVNS. This CDR3 has 13 residues. The CDR3 protein is CASRDRVGDTQYF. CDR3 in DNA: TGTGCCAGCAGGGACAGGGTAGGGGATACGCAGTATTTT.

The chain is built from TRBV27 and TRBJ1-2; possible D gene TRBD1, 6 bases. CDR3 size: 18 residues. Germline V lookup: CDR1 MNHEY, CDR2 SMNVEV (reference sequence). The V gene lost 1 base and the J gene lost 1 base, with 19 bases spanning the gap. The CDR3, as DNA: TGTGCCAGCAGTTTATTCCGGGGTTTGGAGGGGGGTAACTATGGCTACACCTTC. Translation: CASSLFRGLEGGNYGYTF.

J is TRBJ1-2 and V is TRBV6-5; no definite D call. Germline CDR1 MNHEY, CDR2 SVGAGI. The CDR3 totals 13 residues. Trimming took 7 bases from V and 0 from J, leaving 9 bases between them. The CDR3 DNA reads TGTGCCAGCACTAACGGAGCTAACTATGGCTACACCTTC. It yields the protein CASTNGANYGYTF.

The V and J genes are TRBV4-2 and TRBJ2-7; the match to TRBD2 covers 9 bases. CDR1 is LGHNA and CDR2 is YNFKEQ in the germline V gene. V shed 0 bases and J 6 bases; nucleotides not matched to a gene: 6. The CDR3 spans 15 residues. The chain's CDR3 is CASSQERASGIEQYF. The CDR3 DNA reads TGTGCCAGCAGCCAAGAGAGGGCTAGCGGGATCGAGCAGTACTTC.

This clone has just one count. V and J are TRBV5-8 and TRBJ2-7; 12 bases map to TRBD2. The germline V gene encodes CDR1 SGHTS and CDR2 YDEGEE. J lost 6 bases, V lost 5 bases, and 12 bases had no gene match. This CDR3 has 16 amino acids. CDR3 bases: TGTGCCAGCAGATTTTCTGGGGGACTAGCGGGTTTCGAGCAGTACTTC. This codes for CASRFSGGLAGFEQYF.

V usage is TRBV25-1 and J usage is TRBJ2-7; tentative D call: TRBD1 (5 bases). Trimming shortened V by 6 bases and J by 4 bases, and 10 bases separated the two germline ends. CDR1 is MGHDK and CDR2 is SYGVNS in the germline V gene. This CDR3 has 12 residues. The DNA of the CDR3 is TGTGCCAGCAGGACCCCAGGGTACGAGCAGTACTTC. Translated, it gives CASRTPGYEQYF.